One and the same sample provided the 11 T cell receptor beta chains below, sequenced in a study of T-cell reconstitution after alpha-beta-depleted transplantation in children. It was with unique molecular identifiers that the TCRbeta library was prepared. Each CDR3 protein gets one entry after TCRdb re-called the PCR reads with MiXCR. The data hold 490,000 or so distinct CDR3 sequences, with about 12% observed a single time. The material was PBMCs from the stem cell graft donor, obtained from the stem cell graft. These receptors all stem from a human donor who donated a stem cell graft to a child with combined immunodeficiency.

This clonotype came up many times. J is TRBJ2-1 and V is TRBV5-6; 10 bases match TRBD2. Trimming removed 2 bases from V and 7 bases from J; junction bases left unmatched: 9. Per the germline V gene, CDR1 is SGHDT and CDR2 is YYEEEE. This CDR3 has 16 residues. The CDR3 nucleotides read TGTGCCAGCAGCTTCTTCTCAGCGGGAGGGAGGAATGAGCAGTTCTTC. It encodes CASSFFSAGGRNEQFF. Drawing the rest from reference TRBV5-6 and TRBJ2-1, the complete variable domain is DAGVTQSPTHLIKTRGQQVTLRCSPKSGHDTVSWYQQALGQGPQFIFQYYEEEERQRGNFPDRFSGHQFPNYSSELNVNALLLGDSALYLCASSFFSAGGRNEQFFGPGTRLTVL.

The chain recombines TRBV9 with TRBJ2-1, with D perhaps matching TRBD1 (6 bases). Germline loops: CDR1 SGDLS, CDR2 YYNGEE. The CDR3 sequence is 14 residues long. The V end was cut by 4 bases, the J end by 6 bases, with 14 bases between. In DNA, the CDR3 is TGTGCCAGCAGCAAGGACAGACCTGGCAATGAGCAGTTCTTC. It is translated as CASSKDRPGNEQFF.

This clonotype showed up just a few times. This chain uses TRBV6-5 with TRBJ2-3; 13 bases agree with TRBD2. Germline lookup yields CDR1 MNHEY and CDR2 SVGAGI. With 4 bases clipped from V and 0 bases from J, the junction kept 7 bases outside the gene matches. The length of the CDR3 is 18 residues. The CDR3 DNA is TGTGCCAGCAGTTCTCCGGGACTAGCGGGGACTAGCACAGATACGCAGTATTTT. This sequence encodes CASSSPGLAGTSTDTQYF.

This sequence joins TRBV7-9 and TRBJ2-2, with D unresolved. The germline V gene has CDR1 SEHNR and CDR2 FQNEAQ (reference sequence). CDR3 length equals 16 residues. V was trimmed by 2 bases and J by 0 bases, leaving 10 bases between them. CDR3 amino acids: CASSLNPTANTGELFF. The CDR3 bases are TGTGCCAGCAGCTTAAATCCGACTGCGAACACCGGGGAGCTGTTTTTT.

This clonotype was picked up a small number of times. The chain carries TRBV15 and TRBJ2-1; TRBD2 agrees at 11 bases. Germline CDR1 is LNHNV and CDR2 is YYDKDF (reference sequence). The CDR3 spans 16 residues. Unmatched junction bases numbered 4, after V lost 0 bases and J lost 6 bases. The CDR3 loop is CATSRELAGAVNEQFF. In DNA form, the CDR3 reads TGTGCCACCAGCAGAGAACTAGCGGGGGCCGTCAATGAGCAGTTCTTC.

Only a few counts were recorded for this clonotype. The chain carries TRBV15 and TRBJ2-1; tentative D call: TRBD2 (5 bases). The CDR3 is 15 residues long. V lost 0 bases and J lost 5, with 11 bases in between. The V gene's germline CDR1 is LNHNV and CDR2 YYDKDF (reference sequence). DNA for the CDR3: TGTGCCACCAGCAGAGATCCCGGGGTTAACAATGAGCAGTTCTTC. Amino acids: CATSRDPGVNNEQFF.

The V call is TRBV20-1, the J call TRBJ1-6; 8 nucleotides align to TRBD1. V lost 6 bases, J lost 9 bases, and 10 bases stayed unmatched. The CDR3 totals 14 residues. Germline CDR1 DFQATT, CDR2 SNEGSKA (reference sequence). Here the CDR3 reads CSASRTGRFSPLHF. CDR3 coding DNA: TGCAGTGCAAGTAGGACAGGGAGGTTTTCACCCCTCCACTTT.

There are many counts of this clonotype. This chain links TRBV6-2 or TRBV6-3 with TRBJ2-1; 11 bases fit TRBD2. The CDR3 runs 19 residues. CDR1 is MNHEY and CDR2 is SVGEGT in the germline V gene. The V and J ends lost 2 bases and 6 bases, in that order; junction bases with no gene match: 15. The CDR3 sequence is CASSYPNVVLAGGRNEQFF. CDR3 nucleotides: TGTGCCAGCAGTTACCCCAATGTCGTATTAGCGGGGGGGCGCAATGAGCAGTTCTTC.

This sequence joins TRBV20-1 and TRBJ2-1; no reliable D call. The CDR3 length is 12 residues. The germline V gene encodes CDR1 DFQATT and CDR2 SNEGSKA (reference sequence). V was cut by 2 bases and J by 4 bases, with 6 bases left in between. The DNA of the CDR3 is TGCAGTGCTAGACTAGTATACAATGAGCAGTTCTTC. This encodes CSARLVYNEQFF.

For this clonotype: The CDR3 does not end in the conserved phenylalanine or tryptophan, so this is likely a read error. The rearrangement links TRBV5-4 to TRBJ2-3; the D call may be TRBD1 or TRBD2 (7 bases each). Germline V CDR1 and CDR2: SGHNT, YYREEE (reference sequence). This CDR3 comprises 15 residues. The ends were cut back, 1 base at V and 3 bases at J, with 12 bases in the middle. In nucleotides, the CDR3 is TGTGCCAGCAGCTTGTGGCAGGGGGGGACAGATACGCAGTATTAT. Protein product: CASSLWQGGTDTQYY.

The V call is TRBV7-2, the J call TRBJ2-7; 9 bases map to TRBD2. The V segment lost 3 bases and the J segment 4 bases; nucleotides outside the gene matches: 7. Germline lookup yields CDR1 SGHTA and CDR2 FQGNSA. This CDR3 has 15 amino acids. CDR3 loop: CASSFFAGGLYEQYF. In nucleotides, the CDR3 is TGTGCCAGCAGCTTTTTTGCGGGGGGGCTTTACGAGCAGTACTTC.